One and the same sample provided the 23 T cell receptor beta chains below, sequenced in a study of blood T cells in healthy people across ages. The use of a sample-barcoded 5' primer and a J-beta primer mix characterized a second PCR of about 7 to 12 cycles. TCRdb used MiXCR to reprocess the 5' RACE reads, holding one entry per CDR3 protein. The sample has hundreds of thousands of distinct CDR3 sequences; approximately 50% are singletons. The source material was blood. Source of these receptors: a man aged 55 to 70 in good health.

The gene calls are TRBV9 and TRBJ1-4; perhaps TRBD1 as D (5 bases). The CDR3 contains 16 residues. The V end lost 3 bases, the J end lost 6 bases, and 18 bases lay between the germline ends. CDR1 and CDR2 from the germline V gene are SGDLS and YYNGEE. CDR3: CASSATAGDGDEKLFF. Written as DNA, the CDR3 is TGTGCCAGCAGCGCGACCGCGGGGGACGGGGATGAAAAACTGTTTTTT. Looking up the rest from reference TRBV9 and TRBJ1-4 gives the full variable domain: DSGVTQTPKHLITATGQRVTLRCSPRSGDLSVYWYQQSLDQGLQFLIQYYNGEERAKGNILERFSAQQFPDLHSELNLSSLELGDSALYFCASSATAGDGDEKLFFGSGTQLSVL.

Written as DNA, the CDR3 is TGTGCCAGCAGCTGGGCCGACCGCACAGATACGCAGTATTTT. Its protein is CASSWADRTDTQYF. This chain joins TRBV7-8 and TRBJ2-3; D uncertain. This CDR3 region has 14 residues. Per the germline V gene, CDR1 is SGHVS and CDR2 is FQNEAQ. The V and J ends lost 4 bases and 1 base respectively, with 9 bases between them.

The CDR3 here is CASSPTKQYF. Written as DNA, the CDR3 is TGTGCCAGCAGCCCCACGAAGCAGTACTTC. The chain carries TRBV4-2 and TRBJ2-5; no reliable D call. Germline CDR1 LGHNA, CDR2 YNFKEQ. The CDR3 sequence is 10 residues long. V shed 4 bases and J shed 11 bases, with 8 bases lying between them.

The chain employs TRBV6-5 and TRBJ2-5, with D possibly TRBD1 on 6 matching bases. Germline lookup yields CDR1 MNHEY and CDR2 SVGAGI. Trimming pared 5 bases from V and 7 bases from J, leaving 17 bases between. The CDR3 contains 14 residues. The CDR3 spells CASSRDTQGATQYF. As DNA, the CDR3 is TGTGCCAGCAGTCGGGACACACAGGGAGCGACCCAGTACTTC.

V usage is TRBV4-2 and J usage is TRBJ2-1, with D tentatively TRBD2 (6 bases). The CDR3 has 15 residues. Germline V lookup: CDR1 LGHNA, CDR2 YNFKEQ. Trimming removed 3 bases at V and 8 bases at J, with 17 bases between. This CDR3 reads CASSHLEGMGDEQFF. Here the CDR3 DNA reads TGTGCCAGCAGCCACCTGGAGGGAATGGGAGATGAGCAGTTCTTC.

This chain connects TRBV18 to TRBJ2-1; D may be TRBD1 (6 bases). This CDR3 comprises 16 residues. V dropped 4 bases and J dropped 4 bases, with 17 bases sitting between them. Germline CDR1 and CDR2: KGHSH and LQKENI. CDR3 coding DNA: TGTGCCAGCTCACTACCGGACAGTCGGAAGTACAATGAGCAGTTCTTC. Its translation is CASSLPDSRKYNEQFF.

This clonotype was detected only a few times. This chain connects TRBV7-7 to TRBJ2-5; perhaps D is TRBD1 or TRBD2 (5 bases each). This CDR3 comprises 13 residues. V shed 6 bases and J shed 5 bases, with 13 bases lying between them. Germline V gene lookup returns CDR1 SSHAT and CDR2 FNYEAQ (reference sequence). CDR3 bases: TGTGCCAGCAGTCCCGATCGGGACGAGACCCAGTACTTC. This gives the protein CASSPDRDETQYF.

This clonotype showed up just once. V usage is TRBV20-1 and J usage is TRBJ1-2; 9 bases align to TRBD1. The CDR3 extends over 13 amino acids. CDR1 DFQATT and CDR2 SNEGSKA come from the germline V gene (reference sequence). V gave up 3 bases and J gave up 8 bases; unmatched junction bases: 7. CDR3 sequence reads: CSARDRGARGYTF. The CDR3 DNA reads TGCAGTGCTAGGGACAGGGGAGCTCGGGGCTACACCTTC.

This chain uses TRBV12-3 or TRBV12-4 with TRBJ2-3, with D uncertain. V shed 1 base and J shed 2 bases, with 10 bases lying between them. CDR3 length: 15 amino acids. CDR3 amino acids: CASSLGTGHTDTQYF. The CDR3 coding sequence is TGTGCCAGCAGTTTAGGGACCGGCCACACAGATACGCAGTATTTT.

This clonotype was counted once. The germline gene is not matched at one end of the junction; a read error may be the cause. This CDR3 reads CSARPGLAGGFRTDTQYF. CDR3 DNA sequence: TGCAGCGCTAGACCGGGACTAGCGGGGGGTTTTCGCACAGATACGCAGTATTTT. The rearrangement links TRBV20-1 to TRBJ2-3; 15 bases align to TRBD2. Germline V lookup: CDR1 DFQATT, CDR2 SNEGSKA (reference sequence). The CDR3 is 18 residues long.

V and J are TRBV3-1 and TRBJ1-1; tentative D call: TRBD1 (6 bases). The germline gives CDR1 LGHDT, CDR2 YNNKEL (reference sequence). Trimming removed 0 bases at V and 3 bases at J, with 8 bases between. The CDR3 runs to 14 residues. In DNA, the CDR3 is TGTGCCAGCAGCCAAGAGGACAGCTACACTGAAGCTTTCTTT. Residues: CASSQEDSYTEAFF.

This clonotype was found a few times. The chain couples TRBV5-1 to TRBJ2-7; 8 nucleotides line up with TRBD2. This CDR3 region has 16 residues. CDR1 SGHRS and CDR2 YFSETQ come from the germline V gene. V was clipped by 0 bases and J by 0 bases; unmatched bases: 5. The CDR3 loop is CASSLAGGTSSYEQYF. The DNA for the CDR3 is TGCGCCAGCAGCTTGGCGGGAGGGACTAGCTCCTACGAGCAGTACTTC.

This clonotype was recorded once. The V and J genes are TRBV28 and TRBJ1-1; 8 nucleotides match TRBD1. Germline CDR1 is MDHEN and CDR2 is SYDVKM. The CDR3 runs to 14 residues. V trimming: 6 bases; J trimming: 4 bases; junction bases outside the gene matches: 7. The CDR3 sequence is CASRLDRGGTEAFF. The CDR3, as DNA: TGTGCCAGCAGGCTTGACAGGGGAGGCACTGAAGCTTTCTTT.

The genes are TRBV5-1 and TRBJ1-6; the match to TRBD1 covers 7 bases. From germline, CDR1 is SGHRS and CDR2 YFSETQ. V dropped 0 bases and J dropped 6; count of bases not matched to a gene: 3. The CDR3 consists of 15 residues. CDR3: CASSLDPGGNSPLHF. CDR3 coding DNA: TGCGCCAGCAGCTTGGATCCAGGGGGTAATTCACCCCTCCACTTT.

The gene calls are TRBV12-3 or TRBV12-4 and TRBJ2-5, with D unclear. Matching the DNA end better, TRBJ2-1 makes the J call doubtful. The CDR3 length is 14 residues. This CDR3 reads CASSLADRQETQFF. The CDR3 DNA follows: TGTGCCAGCAGTTTAGCGGACCGACAAGAGACCCAGTTCTTC.

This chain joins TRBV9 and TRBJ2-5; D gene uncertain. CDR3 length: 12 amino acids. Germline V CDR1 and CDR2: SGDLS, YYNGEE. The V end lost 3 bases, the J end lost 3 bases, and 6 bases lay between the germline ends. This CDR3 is CASSGLEETQYF. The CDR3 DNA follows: TGTGCCAGCAGCGGACTTGAAGAGACCCAGTACTTC. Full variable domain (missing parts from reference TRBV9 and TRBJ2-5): DSGVTQTPKHLITATGQRVTLRCSPRSGDLSVYWYQQSLDQGLQFLIQYYNGEERAKGNILERFSAQQFPDLHSELNLSSLELGDSALYFCASSGLEETQYFGPGTRLLVL.

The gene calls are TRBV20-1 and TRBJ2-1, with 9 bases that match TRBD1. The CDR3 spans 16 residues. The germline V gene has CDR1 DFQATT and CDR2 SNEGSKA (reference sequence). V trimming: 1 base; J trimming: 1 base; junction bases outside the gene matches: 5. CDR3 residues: CSARGGQGTSYNEQFF. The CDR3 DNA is TGCAGTGCTAGAGGAGGACAGGGGACGTCCTACAATGAGCAGTTCTTC.

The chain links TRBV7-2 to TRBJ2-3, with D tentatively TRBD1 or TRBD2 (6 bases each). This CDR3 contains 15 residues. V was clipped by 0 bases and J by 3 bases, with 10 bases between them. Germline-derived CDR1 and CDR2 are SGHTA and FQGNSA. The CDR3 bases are TGTGCCAGCAGCTTAGCCAGGGGAGGAACAGATACGCAGTATTTT. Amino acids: CASSLARGGTDTQYF.

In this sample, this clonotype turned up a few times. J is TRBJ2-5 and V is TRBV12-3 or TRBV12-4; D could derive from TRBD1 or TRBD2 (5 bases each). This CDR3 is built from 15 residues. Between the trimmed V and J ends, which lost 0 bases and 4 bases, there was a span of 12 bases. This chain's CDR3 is CASSLAEGDAETQYF. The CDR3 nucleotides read TGTGCCAGCAGTTTAGCTGAAGGGGACGCAGAGACCCAGTACTTC.

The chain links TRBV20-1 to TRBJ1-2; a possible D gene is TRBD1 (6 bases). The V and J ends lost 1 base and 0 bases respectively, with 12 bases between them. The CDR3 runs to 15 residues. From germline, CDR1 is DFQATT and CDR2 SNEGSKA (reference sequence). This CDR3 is CSARGGDTANYGYTF. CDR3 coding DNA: TGCAGTGCTAGAGGGGGGGACACTGCTAACTATGGCTACACCTTC.

Here the CDR3 DNA reads TGTGCCAGCAGCGTAGAAGGGAACGATGAGCAGTTCTTC. This sequence encodes CASSVEGNDEQFF. The V and J genes are TRBV7-8 and TRBJ2-1; no clear D gene. V was trimmed by 5 bases and J by 8 bases, leaving 13 bases between them. The CDR3 spans 13 residues. The germline V gene encodes CDR1 SGHVS and CDR2 FQNEAQ.

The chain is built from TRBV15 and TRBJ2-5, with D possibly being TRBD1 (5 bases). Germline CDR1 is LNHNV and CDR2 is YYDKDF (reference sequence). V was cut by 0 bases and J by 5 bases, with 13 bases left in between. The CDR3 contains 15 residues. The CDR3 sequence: CATSREGPPPETQYF. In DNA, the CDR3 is TGTGCCACCAGCAGAGAGGGGCCACCCCCGGAGACCCAGTACTTC.

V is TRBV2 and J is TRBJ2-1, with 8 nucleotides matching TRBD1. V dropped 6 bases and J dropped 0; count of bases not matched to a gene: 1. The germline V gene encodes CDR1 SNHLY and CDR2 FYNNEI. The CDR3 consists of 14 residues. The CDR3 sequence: CASRGQVSYNEQFF. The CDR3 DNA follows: TGTGCCAGCAGGGGACAGGTCTCCTACAATGAGCAGTTCTTC.